This T cell receptor beta chain was sequenced in a study of shared clonotypes between healthy human individuals. Negatively enriched CD4+ T cells were divided by CD45RA into naive and memory. This clone appeared a single time. V was pared by 3 bases and J by 9 bases, with 21 bases between. There are 16 residues in the CDR3. Germline values: CDR1 SGHNT, CDR2 YENEEA. The table came from immunoSEQ multiplex PCR; TCRdb's copy has only in-frame clones and leaves some out. The sample includes millions of clones, approximately 95% of them seen just once. Sequencing was carried out using naive CD4+ T cells from PBMCs. Indicated subset: CD45RA+ positively selected. The origin of this receptor is a man between 18 and 35 years old in good health. Some clones in this sample may be carry-over from other donors' samples. The J gene is TRBJ2-1, the V gene TRBV11-3, with D possibly TRBD2 on 6 matching bases. The CDR3 DNA reads as TGTGCCAGCAGCTTCTCGTGGACCCAGAAGGGAGGTGAGCAGTTCTTC. Translation: CASSFSWTQKGGEQFF.